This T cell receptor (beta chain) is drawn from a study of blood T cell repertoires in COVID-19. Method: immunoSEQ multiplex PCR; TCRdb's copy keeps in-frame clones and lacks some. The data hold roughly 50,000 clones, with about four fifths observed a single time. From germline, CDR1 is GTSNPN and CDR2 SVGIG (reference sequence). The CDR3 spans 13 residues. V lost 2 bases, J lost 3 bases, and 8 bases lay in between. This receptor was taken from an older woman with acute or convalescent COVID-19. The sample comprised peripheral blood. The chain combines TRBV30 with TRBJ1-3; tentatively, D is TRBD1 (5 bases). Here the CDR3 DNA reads TGTGCCTGGAGTCGACAGTTTGGAAACACCATATATTTT. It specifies CAWSRQFGNTIYF.